This T cell receptor (beta chain) was recovered during a study of beta chain features in type 1 diabetes. Expressed TCRB transcripts got sequenced, as all isolated RNA was reverse transcribed. TCRdb keeps only in-frame clones here, not all; method: immunoSEQ multiplex PCR. Among hundreds of thousands of clones listed, around 30% were seen once. This CDR3 is 15 amino acids long. Trimming removed 0 bases from V and 7 bases from J; junction bases left unmatched: 5. Germline lookup yields CDR1 SGHDN and CDR2 FVKESK. This clone was counted at least ten times. The chain couples TRBV14 to TRBJ2-4, with 8 bases lining up with TRBD2. The specimen sequenced was naive CD4+ T cells from blood. The receptor was derived from a man aged 18 to 30 in good health. The CDR3 region has the DNA TGTGCCAGCAGCCAAGATCTGGCTAGCGGGAACATTCAGTACTTC. This translates into CASSQDLASGNIQYF.